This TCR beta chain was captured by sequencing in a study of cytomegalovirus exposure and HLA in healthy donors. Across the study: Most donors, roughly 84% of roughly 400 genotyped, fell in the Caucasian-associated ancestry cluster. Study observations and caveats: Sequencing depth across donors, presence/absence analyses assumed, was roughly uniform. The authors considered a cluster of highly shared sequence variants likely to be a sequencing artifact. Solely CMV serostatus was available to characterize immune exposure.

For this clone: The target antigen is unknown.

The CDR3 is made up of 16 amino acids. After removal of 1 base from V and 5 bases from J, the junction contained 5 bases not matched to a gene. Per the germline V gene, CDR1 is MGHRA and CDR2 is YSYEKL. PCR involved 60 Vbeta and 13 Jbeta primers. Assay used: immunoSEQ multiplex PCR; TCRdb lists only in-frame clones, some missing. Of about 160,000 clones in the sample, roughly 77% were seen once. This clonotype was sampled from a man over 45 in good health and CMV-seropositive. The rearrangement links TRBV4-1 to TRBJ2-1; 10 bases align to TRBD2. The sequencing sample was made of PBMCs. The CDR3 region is CASSQALAGQNNEQFF. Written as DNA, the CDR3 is TGCGCCAGCAGCCAAGCACTAGCGGGGCAGAACAATGAGCAGTTCTTC.